This T cell receptor (beta chain) was identified in a study of PD-1 blockade in classical Hodgkin lymphoma. J was trimmed by 2 bases and V by 3 bases; bases with no gene match: 13. CDR1 LNHDA and CDR2 SQIVND come from the germline V gene (reference sequence). This CDR3 region has 17 residues. TCRdb keeps only in-frame clones here, not all; method: immunoSEQ multiplex PCR. The repertoire consists of around 150,000 clones, with approximately 81% occurring once and the leading ten covering roughly 10%. In every patient, relapse followed autologous stem cell transplantation, while exposure to brentuximab vedotin differed. Classification of best responses gave complete response, partial response or progressive disease. General study findings and limits: The baseline diversity of complete responders showed similarity to that of newly diagnosed patients. Why repertoires differed is undefined; disease activity or prior therapy possibly contributed. CD4+ TCR diversity climbed significantly by C4D1, unlike CD8+ TCR diversity.

Details on this clone: Its antigen is not identified.

The J gene is TRBJ2-7, the V gene TRBV19; 7 bases align to TRBD1. The receptor comes from a human donor with classical Hodgkin lymphoma. Sample: peripheral blood mononuclear cells (PBMCs), taken before the second cycle of nivolumab. DNA for the CDR3: TGTGCCAGTAGTATTAGGCCAGGGACAGTCATGACCTACGAGCAGTACTTC. Encoded protein: CASSIRPGTVMTYEQYF.